This T cell receptor (beta chain) was retrieved from a study of technical replicates of blood from a few donors. Germline loops: CDR1 SEHNR, CDR2 FQNEAQ (reference sequence). The CDR3 covers 15 residues. V lost 3 bases to trimming and J lost 4 bases; unmatched junction nucleotides: 8. Produced via immunoSEQ multiplex PCR; TCRdb's table is partial and in-frame only. Here the sample spans about 64,000 clones, roughly 90% being singletons. The specimen sequenced was PBMCs. This rearrangement joins TRBV7-9 to TRBJ2-5, with 7 nucleotides matching TRBD1. The receptor was isolated from a human donor in good health. Some clones in this sample may be carry-over from other donors' samples. The CDR3 sequence: CASSFWSGTAETQYF. Written as DNA, the CDR3 is TGTGCCAGCAGCTTTTGGTCCGGGACAGCAGAGACCCAGTACTTC.